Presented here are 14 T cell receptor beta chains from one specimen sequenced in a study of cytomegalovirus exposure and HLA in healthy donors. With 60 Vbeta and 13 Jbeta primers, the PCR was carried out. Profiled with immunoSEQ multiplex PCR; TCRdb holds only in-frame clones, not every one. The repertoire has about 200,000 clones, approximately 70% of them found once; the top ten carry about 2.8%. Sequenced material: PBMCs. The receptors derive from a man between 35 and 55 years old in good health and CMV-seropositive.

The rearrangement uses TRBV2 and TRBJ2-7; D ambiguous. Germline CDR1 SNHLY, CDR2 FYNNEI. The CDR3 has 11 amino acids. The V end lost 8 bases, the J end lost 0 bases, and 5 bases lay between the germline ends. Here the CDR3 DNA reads TGTGCCAGCGGCTTCTCCTACGAGCAGTACTTC. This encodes CASGFSYEQYF.

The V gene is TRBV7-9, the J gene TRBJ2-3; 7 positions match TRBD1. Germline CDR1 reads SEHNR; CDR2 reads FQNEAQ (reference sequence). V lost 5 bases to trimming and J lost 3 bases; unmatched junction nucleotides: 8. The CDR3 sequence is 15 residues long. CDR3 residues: CASSPWDRPTDTQYF. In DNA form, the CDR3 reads TGTGCCAGCAGCCCCTGGGACAGACCTACAGATACGCAGTATTTT.

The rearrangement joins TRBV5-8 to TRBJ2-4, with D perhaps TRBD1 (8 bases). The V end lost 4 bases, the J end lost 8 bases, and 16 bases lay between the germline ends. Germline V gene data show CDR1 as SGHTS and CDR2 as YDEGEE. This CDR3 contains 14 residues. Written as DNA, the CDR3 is TGTGCCAGCAGCGGATACAGGGGGGGGGACATTCAGTACTTC. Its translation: CASSGYRGGDIQYF.

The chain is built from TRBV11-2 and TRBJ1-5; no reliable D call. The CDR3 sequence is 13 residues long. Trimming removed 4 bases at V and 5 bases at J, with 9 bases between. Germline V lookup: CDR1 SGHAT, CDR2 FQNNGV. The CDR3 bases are TGTGCCAGCAGCTATAGCATGGATCAGCCCCAGCATTTT. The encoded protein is CASSYSMDQPQHF. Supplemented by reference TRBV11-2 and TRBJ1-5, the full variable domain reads EAGVAQSPRYKIIEKRQSVAFWCNPISGHATLYWYQQILGQGPKLLIQFQNNGVVDDSQLPKDRFSAERLKGVDSTLKIQPAKLEDSAVYLCASSYSMDQPQHFGDGTRLSIL.

CDR3 in amino acids: CASNLGGTVKETQYF. The DNA for the CDR3 is TGTGCCAGCAATTTGGGAGGGACGGTGAAAGAGACCCAGTACTTC. The V call is TRBV28, the J call TRBJ2-5, with 7 bases identical to TRBD2. With V trimmed by 7 bases and J by 3 bases, 11 bases remained unmatched. The CDR3 contains 15 residues. Per the germline V gene, CDR1 is MDHEN and CDR2 is SYDVKM. Complete variable domain (other parts from reference TRBV28 and TRBJ2-5): DVKVTQSSRYLVKRTGEKVFLECVQDMDHENMFWYRQDPGLGLRLIYFSYDVKMKEKGDIPEGYSVSREKKERFSLILESASTNQTSMYLCASNLGGTVKETQYFGPGTRLLVL.

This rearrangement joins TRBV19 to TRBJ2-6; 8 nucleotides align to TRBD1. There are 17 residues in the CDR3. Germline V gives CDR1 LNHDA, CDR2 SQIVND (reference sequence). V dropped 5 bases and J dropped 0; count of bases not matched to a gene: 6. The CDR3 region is CASSPRQGLSGANVLTF. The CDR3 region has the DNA TGTGCCAGTAGTCCCCGACAGGGGCTCTCTGGGGCCAACGTCCTGACTTTC.

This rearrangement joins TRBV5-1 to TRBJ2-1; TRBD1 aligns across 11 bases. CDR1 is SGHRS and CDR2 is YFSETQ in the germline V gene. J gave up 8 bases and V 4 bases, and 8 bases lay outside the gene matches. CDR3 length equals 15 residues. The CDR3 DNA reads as TGCGCCAGCAGCCTAGGACAGGGGGCGATTGATGAGCAGTTCTTC. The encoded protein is CASSLGQGAIDEQFF.

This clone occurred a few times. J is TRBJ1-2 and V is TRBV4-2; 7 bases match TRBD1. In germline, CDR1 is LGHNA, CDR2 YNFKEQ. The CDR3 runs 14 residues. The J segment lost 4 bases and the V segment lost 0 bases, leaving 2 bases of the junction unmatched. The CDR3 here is CASSQDGTAYGYTF. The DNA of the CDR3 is TGTGCCAGCAGCCAAGATGGGACAGCCTATGGCTACACCTTC.

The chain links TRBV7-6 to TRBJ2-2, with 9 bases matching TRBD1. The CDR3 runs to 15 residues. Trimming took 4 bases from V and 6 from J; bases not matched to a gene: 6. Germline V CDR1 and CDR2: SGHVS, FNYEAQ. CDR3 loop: CASSWTGVAAGELFF. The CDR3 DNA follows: TGTGCCAGCAGCTGGACAGGGGTTGCCGCCGGGGAGCTGTTTTTT. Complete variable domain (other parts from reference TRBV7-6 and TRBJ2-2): GAGVSQSPRYKVTKRGQDVALRCDPISGHVSLYWYRQALGQGPEFLTYFNYEAQQDKSGLPNDRFSAERPEGSISTLTIQRTEQRDSAMYRCASSWTGVAAGELFFGEGSRLTVL.

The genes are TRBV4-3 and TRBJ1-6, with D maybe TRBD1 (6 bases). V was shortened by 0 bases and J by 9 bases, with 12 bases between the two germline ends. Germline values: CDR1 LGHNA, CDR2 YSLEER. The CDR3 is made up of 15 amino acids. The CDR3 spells CASSQETQGRSPLHF. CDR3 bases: TGCGCCAGCAGCCAAGAGACACAGGGACGTTCACCCCTCCACTTT.

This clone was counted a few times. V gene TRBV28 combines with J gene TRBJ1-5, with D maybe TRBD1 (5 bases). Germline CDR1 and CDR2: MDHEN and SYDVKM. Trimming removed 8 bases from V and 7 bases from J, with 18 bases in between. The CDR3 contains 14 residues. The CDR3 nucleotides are TGTGCCAGCGGAGGTGGGGGGAGTAGGCAGCCCCAGCATTTT. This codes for CASGGGGSRQPQHF.

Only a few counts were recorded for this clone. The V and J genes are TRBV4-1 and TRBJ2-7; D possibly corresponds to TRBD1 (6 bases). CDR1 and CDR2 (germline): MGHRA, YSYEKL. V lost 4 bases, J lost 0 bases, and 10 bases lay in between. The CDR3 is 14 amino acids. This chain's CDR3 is CASSPRDTSYEQYF. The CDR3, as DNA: TGCGCCAGCAGCCCCCGGGACACCTCCTACGAGCAGTACTTC.

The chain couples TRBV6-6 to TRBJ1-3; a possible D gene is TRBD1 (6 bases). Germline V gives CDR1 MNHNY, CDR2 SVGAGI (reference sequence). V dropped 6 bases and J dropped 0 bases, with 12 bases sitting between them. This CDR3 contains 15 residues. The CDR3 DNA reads TGTGCCAGCAGAACCGGACAGAACTCTGGAAACACCATATATTTT. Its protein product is CASRTGQNSGNTIYF.

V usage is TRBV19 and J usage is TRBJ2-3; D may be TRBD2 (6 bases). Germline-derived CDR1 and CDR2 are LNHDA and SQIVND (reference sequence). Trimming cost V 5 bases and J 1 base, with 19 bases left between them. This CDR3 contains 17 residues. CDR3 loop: CASSLGPGGRGTDTQYF. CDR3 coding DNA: TGTGCCAGTAGTCTTGGGCCCGGAGGGCGCGGCACAGATACGCAGTATTTT.